What follows describes a single TCR beta chain. This receptor's antigen is unknown. The record has no base qualities; no much larger clone is one base away. Library method: PCR. Instrument used: Illumina HiSeq 2500. TCR library preparation used molecular barcoding, with unique molecular identifiers applied to normalize quantification of the TCRbeta repertoire. The public reads were run again by TCRdb, first through fastp at Q25 and then through MiXCR, and only productive beta chains were kept. Identical CDR3 protein sequences are pooled into one entry, listed with their most common genes and DNA. For this sample there are hundreds of thousands of distinct CDR3 sequences; 10% to 15% appear just once. The leading ten clones occupy around 2.2% of the sample. According to the study, the label for this sample's treatment or condition signals: allogeneic hematopoietic cell transplantation with graft depleted of TCRalphabeta T cells and CD19 B cells. The transplant recipients were children given TCRalphabeta/CD19-depleted allogeneic hematopoietic cell grafts.

Including the terminal cysteine and phenylalanine, the CDR3 comprises 15 residues. CDR3 DNA only is kept here, 45 bases in frame from base 1. The germline V gene (reference sequence) gives CDR1 as SEHNR and CDR2 as FQNEAQ. A distance of 11 bases separates the germline ends of V and J, which lose 0 bases and 2 bases respectively. The data are from a study of T-cell reconstitution after alpha-beta-depleted transplantation in children (dated by TCRdb to 2016 to 2017). Regarding the complete study: The study quantitatively tracked T-cell immune reconstitution after TCRalphabeta/CD19-depleted allogeneic hematopoietic cell transplantation in children using TCR repertoire profiling.

Results and caveats for the whole study, not just this receptor: In some patients, the high TCRbeta diversity seen at day 60 was put down to recipient T cells and intrathymic progenitors that had survived conditioning. Hyperexpanded clone frequencies declined over subsequent months; after one year, T-cell counts and TCRbeta diversity were mostly attributed to newly produced T cells. The apparently early alphabetaT-cell count recovery about two months after transplant was reportedly dependent on only several hundred rapidly expanded clones derived from non-depleted graft cells.

The TCR was taken from a male patient younger than 18 who had a stem cell transplant for acute myeloid leukemia, so the T cells may come from the graft donor. Recombination connected TRBV7-9 to TRBJ2-7; the D gene cannot be resolved reliably. The sample was PBMCs, mostly from graft donor cells, taken 360 days after TCRalphabeta/CD19-depleted stem cell transplant. The base sequence is TGTGCCAGCAGCTTAGCCGAGTTAGAGCCCTACGAGCAGTACTTC. Translation gives CASSLAELEPYEQYF. When the CDR3 is completed using the reference TRBV7-9 and TRBJ2-7 genes on either side, the full variable domain is DTGVSQNPRHKITKRGQNVTFRCDPISEHNRLYWYRQTLGQGPEFLTYFQNEAQLEKSRLLSDRFSAERPKGSFSTLEIQRTEQGDSAMYLCASSLAELEPYEQYFGPGTRLTVT.